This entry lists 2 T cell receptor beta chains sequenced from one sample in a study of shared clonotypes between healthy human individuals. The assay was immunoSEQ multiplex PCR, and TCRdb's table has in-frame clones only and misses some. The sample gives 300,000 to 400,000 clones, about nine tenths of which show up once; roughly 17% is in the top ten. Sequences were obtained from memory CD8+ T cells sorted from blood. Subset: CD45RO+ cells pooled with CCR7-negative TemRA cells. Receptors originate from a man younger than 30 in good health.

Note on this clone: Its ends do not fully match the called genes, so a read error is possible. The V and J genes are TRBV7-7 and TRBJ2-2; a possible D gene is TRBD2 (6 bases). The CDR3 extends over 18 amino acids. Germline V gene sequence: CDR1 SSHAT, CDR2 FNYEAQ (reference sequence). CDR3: CASSWTPTMGGVTGELFF. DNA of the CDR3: TGTGCTAGCAGCTGGACTCCAACCATGGGGGGAGTCACCGGGGAGCTGTTTTTT.

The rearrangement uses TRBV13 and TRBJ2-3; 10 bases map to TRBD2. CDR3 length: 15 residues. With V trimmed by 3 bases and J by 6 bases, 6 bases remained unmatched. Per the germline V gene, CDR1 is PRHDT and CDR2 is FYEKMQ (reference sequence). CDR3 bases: TGTGCCAGCAGCTTCCCAAGCGGGGGGGCGGATACGCAGTATTTT. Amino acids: CASSFPSGGADTQYF.